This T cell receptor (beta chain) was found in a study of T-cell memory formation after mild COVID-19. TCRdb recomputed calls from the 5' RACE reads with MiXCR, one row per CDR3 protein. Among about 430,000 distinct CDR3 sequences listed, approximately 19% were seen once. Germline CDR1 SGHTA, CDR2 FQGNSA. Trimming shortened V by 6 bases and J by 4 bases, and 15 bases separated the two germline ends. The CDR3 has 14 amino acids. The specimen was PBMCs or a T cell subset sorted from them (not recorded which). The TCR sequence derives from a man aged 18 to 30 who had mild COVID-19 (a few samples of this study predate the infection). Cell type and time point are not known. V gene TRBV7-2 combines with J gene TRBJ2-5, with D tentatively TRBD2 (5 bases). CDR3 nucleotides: TGTGCCAGCAGGCAAACGGGATGGGGAGAGACCCAGTACTTC. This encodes CASRQTGWGETQYF.